This T cell receptor beta chain was profiled in a study of tumor and adjacent non-tumor tissue in lung cancer. Overall study context: Stage I to III disease affected ten to eleven men and 5 women aged about 31 to 80. Each sample yielded roughly 4 million productive TCRbeta reads on average.

This clonotype has more than one count but fewer than ten. Its antigen is still unknown. A much larger clone differs from this one at a single base, so this may be a read error. The germline CDR1 and CDR2 sequences are WNHNN and SYGVQD (reference sequence). The CDR3 spans 12 residues. V lost 10 bases, J lost 8 bases, and 15 bases lay in between. No cell sorting was done before RNA was extracted from the tissue. This non-tumor lung sample came from over 3 cm beyond the tumor edge. Study outcomes and limitations: Tumor tissue had significantly higher TCR diversity than normal lung.

A modified ARM-PCR protocol with three rounds of nested PCR amplified TCRbeta. TCRdb called the multiplex PCR reads again in MiXCR, with one record for every CDR3 protein. The data hold about 77,000 distinct CDR3 sequences, with around 76% observed a single time. The chain recombines TRBV10-1 with TRBJ2-1; D is ambiguous. This TCR derives from a man between 65 and 85 years old with non-small cell lung cancer. What was sequenced was distant non-tumor lung tissue. The chain's CDR3 is CATLIGCDEQFF. The CDR3 coding sequence is TGCGCCACCTTGATAGGGTGCGATGAGCAGTTCTTC.